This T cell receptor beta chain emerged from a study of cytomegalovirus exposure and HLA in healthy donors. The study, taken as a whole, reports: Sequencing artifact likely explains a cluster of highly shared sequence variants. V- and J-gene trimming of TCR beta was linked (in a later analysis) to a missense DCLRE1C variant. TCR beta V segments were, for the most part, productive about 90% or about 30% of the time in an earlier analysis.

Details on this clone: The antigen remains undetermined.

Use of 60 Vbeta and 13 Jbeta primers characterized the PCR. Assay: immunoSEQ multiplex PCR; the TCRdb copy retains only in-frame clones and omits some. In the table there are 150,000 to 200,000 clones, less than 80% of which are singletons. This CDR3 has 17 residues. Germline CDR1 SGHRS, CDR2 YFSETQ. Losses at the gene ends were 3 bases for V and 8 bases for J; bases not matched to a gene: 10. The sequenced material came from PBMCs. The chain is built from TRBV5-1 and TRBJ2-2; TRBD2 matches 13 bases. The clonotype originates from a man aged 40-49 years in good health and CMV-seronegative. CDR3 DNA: TGCGCCAGCAGCTGGGGACTAGCGGGGACAGAAGTGGGGGAGCTGTTTTTT. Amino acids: CASSWGLAGTEVGELFF. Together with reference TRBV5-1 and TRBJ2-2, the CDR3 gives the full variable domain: KAGVTQTPRYLIKTRGQQVTLSCSPISGHRSVSWYQQTPGQGLQFLFEYFSETQRNKGNFPGRFSGRQFSNSRSEMNVSTLELGDSALYLCASSWGLAGTEVGELFFGEGSRLTVL.